These T cell receptor beta chains were read from a single sample in a study of T-cell reconstitution after alpha-beta-depleted transplantation in children. TCRdb passed the PCR reads through MiXCR, listing each CDR3 protein once. Of 85,000 to 120,000 distinct CDR3 sequences in the sample, 7.5% to 9.5% were seen once. The input for sequencing was PBMCs, taken before TCRalphabeta/CD19-depleted stem cell transplant. Receptors were obtained from a boy between 2 and 10 years old with acute lymphoblastic leukemia, due to receive a stem cell transplant. The CDR3 runs from the conserved cysteine through the conserved F or W. The order of the fields is V gene, J gene, clone size, D gene, CDR3 protein, CDR3 DNA. A D gene is named only where the DNA matches it firmly. The size entry is marked missing in some rows and otherwise reads once, few, many or a size class.

V: TRBV4-1; J: TRBJ1-1; size: few; D: -; CDR3: CASSQAPGMYTEAFF; DNA: TGCGCCAGCAGCCAAGCCCCCGGAATGTACACTGAAGCTTTCTTT
V: TRBV23-1; J: TRBJ2-3; size: few; D: -; CDR3: CASSPRGVRRGTDTQYF; DNA: TGCGCCAGCAGTCCCCGGGGTGTCCGTAGGGGGACAGATACGCAGTATTTT
V: TRBV5-1; J: TRBJ2-1; size: many; D: TRBD2; CDR3: CASSLYAGGQNEQFF; DNA: TGCGCCAGCAGCTTGTACGCGGGGGGGCAAAATGAGCAGTTCTTC
V: TRBV20-1; J: TRBJ1-3; size: many; D: -; CDR3: CSASESDQHSGNTIYF; DNA: TGCAGTGCTAGTGAATCGGACCAACACTCTGGAAACACCATATATTTT
V: TRBV15; J: TRBJ2-5; size: few; D: -; CDR3: CAVTGGAGETQYF; DNA: TGTGCCGTCACCGGAGGAGCGGGAGAGACCCAGTACTTC
V: TRBV29-1; J: TRBJ2-1; size: many; D: -; CDR3: CSVDSQGFNEQFF; DNA: TGCAGCGTTGACTCGCAGGGATTCAATGAGCAGTTCTTC
V: TRBV5-1; J: TRBJ2-1; size: many; D: -; CDR3: CASSLAREQFF; DNA: TGCGCCAGCAGCTTGGCCCGGGAGCAGTTCTTC
V: TRBV12-3/TRBV12-4; J: TRBJ1-2; size: few; D: -; CDR3: CASSFGQNYGYTF; DNA: TGTGCCAGCAGTTTTGGACAGAACTATGGCTACACCTTC
V: TRBV5-1; J: TRBJ2-7; size: many; D: TRBD2; CDR3: CASSLETSSYEQYF; DNA: TGCGCCAGCAGCTTGGAGACTAGCAGCTACGAGCAGTACTTC
V: TRBV28; J: TRBJ1-6; size: many; D: -; CDR3: CASFQQGPSPLHF; DNA: TGTGCCAGCTTCCAACAGGGCCCTTCACCCCTCCACTTT
V: TRBV11-2; J: TRBJ2-3; size: many; D: TRBD1; CDR3: CASSRQPGQGSMDTQYF; DNA: TGTGCCAGCAGCCGACAACCTGGACAGGGTTCGATGGATACGCAGTATTTT
V: TRBV27; J: TRBJ1-5; size: -; D: -; CDR3: CASSPAEWSNQPQHF; DNA: TGTGCCAGCAGTCCCGCAGAATGGAGCAATCAGCCCCAGCATTTT
V: TRBV20-1; J: TRBJ2-7; size: -; D: -; CDR3: CSARLGEGNYEQYF; DNA: TGCAGTGCTAGACTGGGTGAAGGTAACTACGAGCAGTACTTC